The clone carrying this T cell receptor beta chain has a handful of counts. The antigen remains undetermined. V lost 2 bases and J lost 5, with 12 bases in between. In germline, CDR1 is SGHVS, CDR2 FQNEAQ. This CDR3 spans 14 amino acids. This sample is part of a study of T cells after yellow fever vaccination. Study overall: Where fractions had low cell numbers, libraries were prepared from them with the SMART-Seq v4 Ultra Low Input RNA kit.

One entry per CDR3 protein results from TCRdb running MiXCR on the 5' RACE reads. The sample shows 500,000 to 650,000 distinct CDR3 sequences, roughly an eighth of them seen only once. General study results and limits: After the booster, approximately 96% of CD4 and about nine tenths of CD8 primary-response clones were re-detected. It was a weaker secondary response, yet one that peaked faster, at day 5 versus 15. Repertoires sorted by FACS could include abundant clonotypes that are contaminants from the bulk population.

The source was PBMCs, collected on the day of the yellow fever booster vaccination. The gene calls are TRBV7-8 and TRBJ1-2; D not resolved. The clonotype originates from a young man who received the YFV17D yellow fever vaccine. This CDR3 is CASSLRLGGYGYTF. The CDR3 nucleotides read TGTGCCAGCAGCTTAAGACTAGGAGGGTATGGCTACACCTTC.